The rows below give T cell receptor beta chains drawn from one sample of a study of cytomegalovirus exposure and HLA in healthy donors. This table comes from immunoSEQ multiplex PCR, and its TCRdb copy is limited to in-frame clones, with some not included. This specimen shows 140,000 to 150,000 clones; the ten leading clones hold 0.96%. Sequencing input: PBMCs. These receptors were collected from a male donor in good health and CMV-seronegative. Each CDR3 is given with its conserved first and last residue. A D gene is named only where the DNA matches it firmly.

D gene	V gene	J gene	CDR3 DNA	CDR3 protein
TRBD2	TRBV7-2	TRBJ2-7	TGTGCCAGCAGCTTAGGAGGCGGGAGCTCCTACGAGCAGTACTTC	CASSLGGGSSYEQYF
.	TRBV6-1	TRBJ2-7	TGTGCCAGCAGTGACACAGCCGTCTCCTACGAGCAGTACTTC	CASSDTAVSYEQYF
.	TRBV9	TRBJ2-7	TGTGCCAGCAGCGTTGGGGGCTCCCCGGCGGAGCAGTACTTC	CASSVGGSPAEQYF
.	TRBV6-6	TRBJ2-2	TGTGCCAGCAGGGTACAGGGAGTCAACACCGGGGAGCTGTTTTTT	CASRVQGVNTGELFF
.	TRBV5-4	TRBJ1-1	TGTGCCAGCAGCTTGGAGCCACTCGGTTGGGAAGCTTTCTTT	CASSLEPLGWEAFF
.	TRBV7-9	TRBJ2-1	TGTGCCAGCAGCTTACCCGACATTCCCGTGCCCTACAATGAGCAGTTCTTC	CASSLPDIPVPYNEQFF
TRBD1	TRBV4-1	TRBJ1-1	TGCGCCAGCAGCCAAGGAAGGACAGGGGCCCCGAAGGACACTGAAGCTTTCTTT	CASSQGRTGAPKDTEAFF
.	TRBV18	TRBJ1-1	TGTGCCAGCTCACTCGGGAACACTGAAGCTTTCTTT	CASSLGNTEAFF
TRBD2	TRBV11-3	TRBJ2-1	TGTGCCAGCAGCTTATGGCCCCAGGGGACTAGCGGACCCAATGAGCAGTTCTTC	CASSLWPQGTSGPNEQFF
TRBD1	TRBV30	TRBJ1-1	TGTGCCTGGAGCAGGAAGGGACAGGCAAACACTGAAGCTTTCTTT	CAWSRKGQANTEAFF
.	TRBV19	TRBJ2-1	TGTGCCAGTAGTGTCATCCCGGGACTTAGCGAGCAGTTCTTC	CASSVIPGLSEQFF
.	TRBV30	TRBJ1-1	TGTGCCTGGATCGGTAGACAGGTCTACACTGAAGCTTTCTTT	CAWIGRQVYTEAFF
.	TRBV29-1	TRBJ1-2	TGCAGCGTTGAAGATCGGAGGGCAGACTCTAACTATGGCTACACCTTC	CSVEDRRADSNYGYTF
TRBD2	TRBV4-1	TRBJ2-5	TGCGCCAGCAGTCGGGAGGGCTTGGGAGAGACCCAGTACTTC	CASSREGLGETQYF
TRBD1	TRBV5-5	TRBJ1-2	TGTGCCAGCAGCTTTGCGGGGACAGGTGGCACCTTC	CASSFAGTGGTF
TRBD2	TRBV7-2	TRBJ2-7	TGTGCCAGCAGCTCGGGCGGGGGAACCTACGAGCAGTACTTC	CASSSGGGTYEQYF
.	TRBV7-9	TRBJ1-4	TGTGCCAGCAGTCCTGACAGGTATCAATTAAAGACACATGAAAAACTGTTTTTT	CASSPDRYQLKTHEKLFF
.	TRBV21-1	TRBJ2-7	TGTGCCAGCCCGCGAGGGTTCCACGAGCAGTACTTC	CASPRGFHEQYF
TRBD1	TRBV29-1	TRBJ1-2	TGCAGCGTCTCCGAGACAGGGCTTAAATATGGCTACACCTTC	CSVSETGLKYGYTF
.	TRBV29-1	TRBJ2-3	TGCAGCGTTGCCCCCGGGACTAGCACAGATACGCAGTATTTT	CSVAPGTSTDTQYF
.	TRBV18	TRBJ2-5	TGTGCCAGCTCACGTGGTAGCCAAGAGACCCAGTACTTC	CASSRGSQETQYF
TRBD1	TRBV5-8	TRBJ1-1	TGTGCCAGCGGTTCCGGGACAGCTACTACTGAAGCTTTCTTT	CASGSGTATTEAFF
.	TRBV28	TRBJ1-1	TGTGCCAGCAGTCCTCGCACTGAAGCTTTCTTT	CASSPRTEAFF
.	TRBV6-6	TRBJ1-5	TGTGCCAGCAGCCTCTCGGAGGGAGGGAATCAGCCCCAGCATTTT	CASSLSEGGNQPQHF
.	TRBV10-3	TRBJ1-1	TGTGCCACCCGAGGACAGCTGAACACTGAAGCTTTCTTT	CATRGQLNTEAFF
TRBD2	TRBV2	TRBJ2-5	TGTGCCAGCAGTGAAGCCTGGGGTAGCGGGGTCGGTGAGACCCAGTACTTC	CASSEAWGSGVGETQYF
TRBD1	TRBV18	TRBJ2-7	TGTGCCAGCTCACCCGGGACAGGGTCGAACGAGCAGTACTTC	CASSPGTGSNEQYF
.	TRBV21-1	TRBJ1-1	TGTGCCAGCAGCCAGGGACCTGGGACAGGGCCTGAAGCTTTCTTT	CASSQGPGTGPEAFF
TRBD1	TRBV7-6	TRBJ2-7	TGTGCCAGCAGCTTAAGATCCAGGGGGCTCGAGCAGTACTTC	CASSLRSRGLEQYF
TRBD1	TRBV28	TRBJ2-3	TGTGCCAGCAGTTTATCCTTGGACAGGGGAGGTTTCACAGATACGCAGTATTTT	CASSLSLDRGGFTDTQYF
TRBD1	TRBV7-9	TRBJ1-1	TGTGCCAGCAGCTATGCAACCGGGACAGATAACACTGAAGCTTTCTTT	CASSYATGTDNTEAFF
.	TRBV13	TRBJ1-2	TGTGCCAGCAGCTCATGGGAGATAGATGGCTACACCTTC	CASSSWEIDGYTF